A selection of T cell receptor beta chains follows, all from one sample in a study of blood T cell repertoires in COVID-19. Using immunoSEQ multiplex PCR, the repertoire was profiled, and TCRdb retains in-frame clones only, with some absent. The table shows nearly 45,000 clones, with about 81% occurring only once. The sequenced sample consisted of peripheral blood. These receptors all stem from a human donor in a cohort sampled during active COVID-19. Both conserved end residues are part of each CDR3. D genes are given only for firm matches. The size entry is marked missing in some rows and otherwise reads once, few, many or a size class.

D,J,V,size,DNA,CDR3
NA,TRBJ1-1,TRBV6-5,NA,TGTGCCAGCAGTCCGGTGACAGAGAACACTGAAGCTTTCTTT,CASSPVTENTEAFF
TRBD1,TRBJ1-6,TRBV6-4,NA,TGTGCCAGCAGACGGGACAGGGCCTCTTCACCCCTCCACTTT,CASRRDRASSPLHF
TRBD2,TRBJ2-2,TRBV10-3,NA,TGTGCCATCAGCGCCGAACTAGCGGGGGTGTCCGGGGAGCTGTTTTTT,CAISAELAGVSGELFF
NA,TRBJ1-4,TRBV5-1,once,TGCGCCAGCAGCTTGGCATCAACTAATGAAAAACTGTTTTTT,CASSLASTNEKLFF
TRBD1,TRBJ1-5,TRBV6-4,NA,TGTGCCAGCAGTGAACAAACAGGGGGTCAGCCCCAGCATTTT,CASSEQTGGQPQHF
TRBD1,TRBJ1-6,TRBV5-1,NA,TGCGCCAGCAGCTCAGGACAGGGAGGATCACCCCTCCACTTT,CASSSGQGGSPLHF
TRBD2,TRBJ2-3,TRBV28,NA,TGTGCCAGCAGTCCGCTGGCGGGGGAGATCACAGATACGCAGTATTTT,CASSPLAGEITDTQYF
TRBD1,TRBJ2-1,TRBV28,NA,TGTGCCAGCAGTCGTCGACAGGGGTCCTACAATGAGCAGTTCTTC,CASSRRQGSYNEQFF
TRBD1,TRBJ1-2,TRBV19,NA,TGTGCCAGTAGTATCCCCAGGGGGCTGAATGGCTACACCTTC,CASSIPRGLNGYTF
TRBD1,TRBJ2-7,TRBV19,NA,TGTGCCAGTAGTAAGACAGGGTTGCAGGCGGGCGAGCAGTACTTC,CASSKTGLQAGEQYF
TRBD2,TRBJ2-3,TRBV10-1,few,TGCGCCAGCAGTGACCAGCGGGGGTGGAGTACAGATACGCAGTATTTT,CASSDQRGWSTDTQYF
NA,TRBJ1-2,TRBV19,NA,TGTGCCAGTAGTATGGTTCAGGGTCATGGCTACACCTTC,CASSMVQGHGYTF
TRBD1,TRBJ1-2,TRBV28,NA,TGTGCCGACGCACCGGGACAGGTCCCATATGGCTACACCTTC,CADAPGQVPYGYTF
TRBD1,TRBJ2-3,TRBV2,NA,TGTGCCAGCAGTTACCTTGGACAGGCTAGCACAGATACGCAGTATTTT,CASSYLGQASTDTQYF
NA,TRBJ1-6,TRBV2,NA,TGTGCCAGCATCCCGAAGGGGAATTCACCCCTCCACTTT,CASIPKGNSPLHF
NA,TRBJ1-2,TRBV29-1,once,TGCAGCGTTCGAGATAGGGCAGGGAGGGCCTATGGCTACACCTTC,CSVRDRAGRAYGYTF
TRBD2,TRBJ2-5,TRBV9,NA,TGTGCCAGCAGCCCCGGGAGGCGGGGGGCGCGGGAGACCCAGTACTTC,CASSPGRRGARETQYF
NA,TRBJ1-2,TRBV7-9,few,TGTGCCAGCAGCCCCCTACAGGACTATGGCTACACCTTC,CASSPLQDYGYTF
NA,TRBJ1-1,TRBV6-5,NA,TGTGCCAGCAGGGGCAGGGGAATATGGACTGAAGCTTTCTTT,CASRGRGIWTEAFF
TRBD1,TRBJ1-4,TRBV4-2,NA,TGTGCCAGCAGCCCTCTACGTGGACAGGGGGTCGGGGCAACTAATGAAAAACTGTTTTTT,CASSPLRGQGVGATNEKLFF
NA,TRBJ1-2,TRBV10-1,NA,TGCGCCAGCAGTGGGGGGACATCTGGCTACACCTTC,CASSGGTSGYTF
NA,TRBJ2-1,TRBV6-1,NA,TGTGCCAGCAGTGAATTGTCCGGGACACTTAACAATGAGCAGTTCTTC,CASSELSGTLNNEQFF
NA,TRBJ2-3,TRBV9,NA,TGTGCCAGCAGCGTAGGGCCTCTTTACACAGATACGCAGTATTTT,CASSVGPLYTDTQYF
NA,TRBJ1-1,TRBV5-1,once,TGCGCCAGCAGCTTAGGGGGTTCTAGGAACACTGAAGCTTTCTTT,CASSLGGSRNTEAFF
NA,TRBJ1-1,TRBV27,few,TGTGCCAGCAGTTCCCCAGGGTTGAACACTGAAGCTTTCTTT,CASSSPGLNTEAFF
NA,TRBJ2-2,TRBV3-1/TRBV3-2,NA,TGTGCCAGCAGCCAAGGGCTCACCGGGGAGCTGTTTTTT,CASSQGLTGELFF
NA,TRBJ1-4,TRBV30,many,TGTGCCTGGAGTGGGGGTTGGGGGGAAGCAACTAATGAAAAACTGTTTTTT,CAWSGGWGEATNEKLFF
NA,TRBJ1-1,TRBV18,NA,TGTGCCAGCTCCCCCGAGGGGAACACTGAAGCTTTCTTT,CASSPEGNTEAFF
NA,TRBJ2-7,TRBV29-1,NA,TGCAGCGTTGAAGATCTTGGCCAGGGTGGCCGGTACGAGCAGTACTTC,CSVEDLGQGGRYEQYF
NA,TRBJ2-5,TRBV4-1,NA,TGCGCCAGCAGCAAACGCGGAAACCAAGAGACCCAGTACTTC,CASSKRGNQETQYF
NA,TRBJ1-2,TRBV3-1/TRBV3-2,NA,TGTGCCAGCAGCCGTACCCGGGGGAGGGCTAACTATGGCTACACCTTC,CASSRTRGRANYGYTF